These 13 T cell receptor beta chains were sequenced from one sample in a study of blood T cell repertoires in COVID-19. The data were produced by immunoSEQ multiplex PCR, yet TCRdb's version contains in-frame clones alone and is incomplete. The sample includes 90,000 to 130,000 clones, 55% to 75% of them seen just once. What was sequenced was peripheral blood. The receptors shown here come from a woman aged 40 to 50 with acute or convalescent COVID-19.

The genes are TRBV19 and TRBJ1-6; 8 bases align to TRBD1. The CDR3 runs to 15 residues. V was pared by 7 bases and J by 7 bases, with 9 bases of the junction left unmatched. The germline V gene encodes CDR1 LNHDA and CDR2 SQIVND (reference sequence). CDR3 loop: CASNPTGTGNSPLHF. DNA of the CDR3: TGTGCCAGTAACCCTACCGGGACAGGCAATTCACCCCTCCACTTT.

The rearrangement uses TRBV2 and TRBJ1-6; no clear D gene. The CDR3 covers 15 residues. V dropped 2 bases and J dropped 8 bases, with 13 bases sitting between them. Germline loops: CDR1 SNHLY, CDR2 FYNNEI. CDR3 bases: TGTGCCAGCAGTGAACTCGCCGGCGGGGATTCACCCCTCCACTTT. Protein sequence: CASSELAGGDSPLHF.

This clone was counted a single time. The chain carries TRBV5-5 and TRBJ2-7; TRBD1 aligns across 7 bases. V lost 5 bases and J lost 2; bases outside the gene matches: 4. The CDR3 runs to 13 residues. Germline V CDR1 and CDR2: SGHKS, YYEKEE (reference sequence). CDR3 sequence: CASRLQGPYEQYF. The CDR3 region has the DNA TGTGCCAGCAGGTTACAGGGGCCCTACGAGCAGTACTTC. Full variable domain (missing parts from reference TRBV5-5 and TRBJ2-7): DAGVTQSPTHLIKTRGQQVTLRCSPISGHKSVSWYQQVLGQGPQFIFQYYEKEERGRGNFPDRFSARQFPNYSSELNVNALLLGDSALYLCASRLQGPYEQYFGPGTRLTVT.

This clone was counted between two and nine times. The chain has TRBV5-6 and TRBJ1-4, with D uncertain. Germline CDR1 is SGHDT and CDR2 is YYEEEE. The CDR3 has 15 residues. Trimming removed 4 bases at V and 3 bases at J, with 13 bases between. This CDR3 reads CASSPHGTANEKLFF. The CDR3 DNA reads TGTGCCAGCAGCCCCCACGGAACAGCTAATGAAAAACTGTTTTTT.

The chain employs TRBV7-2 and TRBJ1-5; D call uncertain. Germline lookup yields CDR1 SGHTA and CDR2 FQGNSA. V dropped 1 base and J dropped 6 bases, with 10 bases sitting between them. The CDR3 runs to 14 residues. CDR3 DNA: TGTGCCAGCAGCTTAGTGAAAGGGAGTCAGCCCCAGCATTTT. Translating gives CASSLVKGSQPQHF. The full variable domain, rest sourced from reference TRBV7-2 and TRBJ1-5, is GAGVSQSPSNKVTEKGKDVELRCDPISGHTALYWYRQSLGQGLEFLIYFQGNSAPDKSGLPSDRFSAERTGGSVSTLTIQRTQQEDSAVYLCASSLVKGSQPQHFGDGTRLSIL.

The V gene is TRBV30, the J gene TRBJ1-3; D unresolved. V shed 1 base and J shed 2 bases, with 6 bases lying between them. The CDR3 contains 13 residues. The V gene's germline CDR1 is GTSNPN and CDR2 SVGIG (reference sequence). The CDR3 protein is CAWSGLAGNTIYF. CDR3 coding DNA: TGTGCCTGGAGTGGGCTGGCTGGAAACACCATATATTTT.

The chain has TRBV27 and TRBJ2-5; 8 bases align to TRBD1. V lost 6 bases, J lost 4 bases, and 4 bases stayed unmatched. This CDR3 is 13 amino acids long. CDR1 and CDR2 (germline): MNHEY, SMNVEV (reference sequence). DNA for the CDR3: TGTGCCAGCAGCCAAGACAGGGGAGAGACCCAGTACTTC. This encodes CASSQDRGETQYF.

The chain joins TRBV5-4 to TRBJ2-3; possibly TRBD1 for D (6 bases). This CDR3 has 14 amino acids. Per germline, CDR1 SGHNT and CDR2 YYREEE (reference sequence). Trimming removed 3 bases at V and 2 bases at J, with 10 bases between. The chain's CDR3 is CASSSGQLTDTQYF. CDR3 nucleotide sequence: TGTGCCAGCAGCTCCGGACAGCTCACAGATACGCAGTATTTT.

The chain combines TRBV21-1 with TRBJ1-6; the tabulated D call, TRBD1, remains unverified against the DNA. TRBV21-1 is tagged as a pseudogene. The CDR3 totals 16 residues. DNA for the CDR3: TGTGCCAGCAGCAAAACAGGGAACCCTTATCATTCACCCCTCCACTTT. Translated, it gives CASSKTGNPYHSPLHF.

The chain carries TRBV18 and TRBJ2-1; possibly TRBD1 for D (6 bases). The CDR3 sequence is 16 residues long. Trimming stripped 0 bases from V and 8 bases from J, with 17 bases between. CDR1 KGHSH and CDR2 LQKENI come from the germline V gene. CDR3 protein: CASSPPNQGQGYEQFF. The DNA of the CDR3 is TGTGCCAGCTCACCACCGAATCAGGGGCAGGGATATGAGCAGTTCTTC.

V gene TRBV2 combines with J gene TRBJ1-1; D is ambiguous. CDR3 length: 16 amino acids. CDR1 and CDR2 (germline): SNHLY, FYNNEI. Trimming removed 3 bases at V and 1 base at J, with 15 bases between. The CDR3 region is CASSEVQVLSNTEAFF. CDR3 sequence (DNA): TGTGCCAGCAGTGAGGTGCAGGTTCTTTCGAACACTGAAGCTTTCTTT.

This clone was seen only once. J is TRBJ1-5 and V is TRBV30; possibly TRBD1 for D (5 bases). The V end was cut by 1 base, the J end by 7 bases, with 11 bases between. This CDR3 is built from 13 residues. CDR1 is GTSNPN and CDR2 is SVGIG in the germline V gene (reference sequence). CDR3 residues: CAWSARGTQPQHF. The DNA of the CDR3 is TGTGCCTGGAGTGCTAGGGGAACCCAGCCCCAGCATTTT.

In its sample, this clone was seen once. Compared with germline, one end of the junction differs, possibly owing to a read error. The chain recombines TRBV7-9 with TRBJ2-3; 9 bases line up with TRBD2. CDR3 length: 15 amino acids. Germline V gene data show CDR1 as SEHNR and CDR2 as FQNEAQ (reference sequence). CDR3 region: CASSLAGAEGDTQYF. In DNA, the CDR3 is TGTGCCAGCAGTTTAGCGGGGGCAGAGGGTGATACGCAGTATTTT.